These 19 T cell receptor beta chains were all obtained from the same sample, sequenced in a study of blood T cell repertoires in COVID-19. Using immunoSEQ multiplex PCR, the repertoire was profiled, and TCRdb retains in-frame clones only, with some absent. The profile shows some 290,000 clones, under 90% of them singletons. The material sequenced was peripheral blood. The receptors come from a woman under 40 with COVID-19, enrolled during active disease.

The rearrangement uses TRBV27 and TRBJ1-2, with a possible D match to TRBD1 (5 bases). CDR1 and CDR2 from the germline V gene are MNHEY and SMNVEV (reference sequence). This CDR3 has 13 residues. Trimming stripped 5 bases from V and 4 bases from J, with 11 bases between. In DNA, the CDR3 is TGTGCCAGCAGTCAGGGAGGCGGCTATGGCTACACCTTC. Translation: CASSQGGGYGYTF.

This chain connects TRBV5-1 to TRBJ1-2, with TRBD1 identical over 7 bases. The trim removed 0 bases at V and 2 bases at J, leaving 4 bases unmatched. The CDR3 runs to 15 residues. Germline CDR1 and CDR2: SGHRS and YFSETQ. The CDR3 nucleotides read TGCGCCAGCAGCTTGGGCGGCAGGGGGAACTATGGCTACACCTTC. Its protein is CASSLGGRGNYGYTF. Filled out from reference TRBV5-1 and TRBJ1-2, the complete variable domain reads KAGVTQTPRYLIKTRGQQVTLSCSPISGHRSVSWYQQTPGQGLQFLFEYFSETQRNKGNFPGRFSGRQFSNSRSEMNVSTLELGDSALYLCASSLGGRGNYGYTFGSGTRLTVV.

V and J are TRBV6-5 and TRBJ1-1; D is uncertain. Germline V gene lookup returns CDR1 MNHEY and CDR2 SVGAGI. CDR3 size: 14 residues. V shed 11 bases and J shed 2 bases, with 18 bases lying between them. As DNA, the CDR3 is TGTGCCGGAAAGGGAGGTCGATCAAACACTGAAGCTTTCTTT. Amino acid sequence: CAGKGGRSNTEAFF.

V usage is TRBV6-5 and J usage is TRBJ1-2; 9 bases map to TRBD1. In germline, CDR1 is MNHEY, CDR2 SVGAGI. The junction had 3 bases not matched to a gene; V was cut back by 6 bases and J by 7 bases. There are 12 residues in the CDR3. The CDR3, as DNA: TGTGCCAGCAGAGACAGGGGGGGTGGCTACACCTTC. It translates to CASRDRGGGYTF.

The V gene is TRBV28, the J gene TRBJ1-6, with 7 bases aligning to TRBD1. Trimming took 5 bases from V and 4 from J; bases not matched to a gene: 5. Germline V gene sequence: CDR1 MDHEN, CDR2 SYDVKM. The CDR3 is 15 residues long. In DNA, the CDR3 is TGTGCCAGCAGTCGACCGGGACAGTATAATTCACCCCTCCACTTT. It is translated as CASSRPGQYNSPLHF.

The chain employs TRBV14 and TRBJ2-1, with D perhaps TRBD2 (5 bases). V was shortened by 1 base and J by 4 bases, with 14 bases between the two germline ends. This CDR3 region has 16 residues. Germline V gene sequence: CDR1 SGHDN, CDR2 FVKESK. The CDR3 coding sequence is TGTGCCAGCAGCCAAGTAGTCGGGGTTCGTTACAATGAGCAGTTCTTC. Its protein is CASSQVVGVRYNEQFF.

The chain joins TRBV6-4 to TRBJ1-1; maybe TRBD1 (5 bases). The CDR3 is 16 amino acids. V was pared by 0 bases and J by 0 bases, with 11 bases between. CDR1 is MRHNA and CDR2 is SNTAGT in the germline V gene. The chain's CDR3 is CASSDSRRGLNTEAFF. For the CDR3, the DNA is TGTGCCAGCAGTGACTCGAGGAGGGGACTGAACACTGAAGCTTTCTTT.

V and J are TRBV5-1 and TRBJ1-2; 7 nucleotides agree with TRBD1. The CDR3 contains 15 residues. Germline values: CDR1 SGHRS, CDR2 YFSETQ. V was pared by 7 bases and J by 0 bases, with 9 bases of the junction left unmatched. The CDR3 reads CASWIGTDTNYGYTF. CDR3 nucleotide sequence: TGCGCCAGCTGGATTGGGACAGATACTAACTATGGCTACACCTTC.

The CDR3 coding sequence is TGCAGCGTTGGACAGGAGAAAAACTATGGCTACACCTTC. It codes for CSVGQEKNYGYTF. The gene calls are TRBV29-1 and TRBJ1-2, with a tentative D call TRBD1 (6 bases). This CDR3 has 13 residues. The germline V gene has CDR1 SQVTM and CDR2 ANQGSEA. Trimming removed 4 bases at V and 2 bases at J, with 11 bases between.

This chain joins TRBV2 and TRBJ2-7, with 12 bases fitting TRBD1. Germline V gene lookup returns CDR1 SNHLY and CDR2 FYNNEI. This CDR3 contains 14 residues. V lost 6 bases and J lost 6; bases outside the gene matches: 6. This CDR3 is CASRGDRGPLEQYF. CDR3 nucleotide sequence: TGTGCCAGCAGGGGGGACAGGGGGCCCCTCGAGCAGTACTTC. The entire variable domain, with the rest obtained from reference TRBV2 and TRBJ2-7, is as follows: EPEVTQTPSHQVTQMGQEVILRCVPISNHLYFYWYRQILGQKVEFLVSFYNNEISEKSEIFDDQFSVERPDGSNFTLKIRSTKLEDSAMYFCASRGDRGPLEQYFGPGTRLTVT.

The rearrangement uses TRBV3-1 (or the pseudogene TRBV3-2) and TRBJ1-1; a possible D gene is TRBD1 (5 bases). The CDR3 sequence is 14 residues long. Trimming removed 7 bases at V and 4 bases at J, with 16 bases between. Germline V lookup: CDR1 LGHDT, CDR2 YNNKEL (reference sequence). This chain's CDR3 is CASTPWGDPTEAFF. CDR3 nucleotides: TGTGCCAGCACCCCATGGGGGGATCCCACTGAAGCTTTCTTT.

CDR3 in amino acids: CSALNHNEQFF. The CDR3 region has the DNA TGCAGTGCCCTAAACCACAATGAGCAGTTCTTC. The V gene is TRBV20-1, the J gene TRBJ2-1; D is undetermined. Trimming cost V 6 bases and J 5 bases, with 8 bases left between them. CDR1 is DFQATT, CDR2 SNEGSKA, per germline (reference sequence). The CDR3 extends over 11 amino acids.

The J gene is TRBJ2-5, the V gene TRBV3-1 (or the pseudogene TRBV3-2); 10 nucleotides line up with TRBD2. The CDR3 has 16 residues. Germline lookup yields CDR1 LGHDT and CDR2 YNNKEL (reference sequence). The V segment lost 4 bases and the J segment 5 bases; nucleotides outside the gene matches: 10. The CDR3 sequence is CASSPWTSGGVETQYF. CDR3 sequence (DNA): TGTGCCAGCAGCCCCTGGACTAGCGGAGGAGTGGAGACCCAGTACTTC.

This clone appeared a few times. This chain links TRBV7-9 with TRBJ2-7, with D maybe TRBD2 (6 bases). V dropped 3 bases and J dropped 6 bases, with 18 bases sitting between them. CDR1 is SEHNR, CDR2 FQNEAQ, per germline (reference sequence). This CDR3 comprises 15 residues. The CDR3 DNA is TGTGCCAGCAGCTTTCGGGACTCCATAGGGGTCGAGCAGTACTTC. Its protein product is CASSFRDSIGVEQYF. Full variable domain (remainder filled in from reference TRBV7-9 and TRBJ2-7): DTGVSQNPRHKITKRGQNVTFRCDPISEHNRLYWYRQTLGQGPEFLTYFQNEAQLEKSRLLSDRFSAERPKGSFSTLEIQRTEQGDSAMYLCASSFRDSIGVEQYFGPGTRLTVT.

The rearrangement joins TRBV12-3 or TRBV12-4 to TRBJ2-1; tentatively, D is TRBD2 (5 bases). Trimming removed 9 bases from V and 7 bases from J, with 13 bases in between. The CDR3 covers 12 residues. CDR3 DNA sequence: TGTGCCAGTTCCTCCGCGGGTAATGAGCAGTTCTTC. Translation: CASSSAGNEQFF.

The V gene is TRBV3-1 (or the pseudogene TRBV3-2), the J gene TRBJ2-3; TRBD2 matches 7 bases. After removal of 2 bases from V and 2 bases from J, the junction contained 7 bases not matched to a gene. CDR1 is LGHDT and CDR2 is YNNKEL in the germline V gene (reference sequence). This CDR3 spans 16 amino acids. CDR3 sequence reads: CASSQKLGLVTDTQYF. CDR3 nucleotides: TGTGCCAGCAGCCAAAAACTAGGACTAGTCACAGATACGCAGTATTTT.

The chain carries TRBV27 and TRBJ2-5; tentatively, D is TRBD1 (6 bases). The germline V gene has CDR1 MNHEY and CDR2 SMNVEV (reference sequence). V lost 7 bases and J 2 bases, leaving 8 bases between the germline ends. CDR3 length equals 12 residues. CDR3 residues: CASKGEQETQYF. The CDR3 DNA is TGTGCCAGCAAGGGGGAACAAGAGACCCAGTACTTC.

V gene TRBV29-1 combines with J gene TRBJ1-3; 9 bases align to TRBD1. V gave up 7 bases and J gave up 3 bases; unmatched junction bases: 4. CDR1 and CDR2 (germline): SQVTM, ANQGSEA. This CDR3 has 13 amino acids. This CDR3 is CSGTGGVGNTIYF. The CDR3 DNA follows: TGCAGCGGCACAGGGGGCGTTGGAAACACCATATATTTT.

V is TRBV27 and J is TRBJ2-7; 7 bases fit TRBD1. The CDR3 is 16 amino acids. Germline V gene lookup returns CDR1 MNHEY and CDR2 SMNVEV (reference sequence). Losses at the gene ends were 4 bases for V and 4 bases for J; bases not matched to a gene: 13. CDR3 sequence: CASSSPRTGNLYEQYF. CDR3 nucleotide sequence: TGTGCCAGCAGTTCCCCCCGGACAGGTAATCTATACGAGCAGTACTTC.